Detailed here is one T cell receptor (beta chain). This entry belongs to a study of technical replicates of blood from a handful of donors. Germline V CDR1 and CDR2: MDHEN, SYDVKM. The CDR3 covers 15 residues. V gave up 6 bases and J gave up 3 bases; unmatched junction bases: 7. Some clones are missing from TCRdb's copy, which holds only in-frame ones; the method was immunoSEQ multiplex PCR. The top ten clones hold around 0.24% of a sample with roughly 83,000 clones, around nine tenths of them seen once. The sample taken for sequencing was T cells isolated from PBMCs. The V and J genes are TRBV28 and TRBJ2-1; 8 nucleotides line up with TRBD2. The sequence came from a human donor in good health. The CDR3 DNA reads TGTGCCAGCAGCTCCCGGGAGGGCCACTACAATGAGCAGTTCTTC. Translated: CASSSREGHYNEQFF.